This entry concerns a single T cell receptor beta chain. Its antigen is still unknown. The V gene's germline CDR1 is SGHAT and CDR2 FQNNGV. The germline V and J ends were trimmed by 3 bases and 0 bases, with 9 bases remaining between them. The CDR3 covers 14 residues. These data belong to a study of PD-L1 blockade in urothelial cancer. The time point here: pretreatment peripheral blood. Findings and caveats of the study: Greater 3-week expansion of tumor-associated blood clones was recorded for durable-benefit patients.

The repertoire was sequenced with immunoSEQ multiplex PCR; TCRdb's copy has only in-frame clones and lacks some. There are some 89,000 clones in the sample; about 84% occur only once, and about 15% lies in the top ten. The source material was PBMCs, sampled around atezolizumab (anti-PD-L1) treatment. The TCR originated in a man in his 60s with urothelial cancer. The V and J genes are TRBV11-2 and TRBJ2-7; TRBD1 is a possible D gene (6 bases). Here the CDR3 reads CASSFTGTSYEQYF. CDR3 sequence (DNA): TGTGCCAGCAGCTTTACAGGGACCTCCTACGAGCAGTACTTC.